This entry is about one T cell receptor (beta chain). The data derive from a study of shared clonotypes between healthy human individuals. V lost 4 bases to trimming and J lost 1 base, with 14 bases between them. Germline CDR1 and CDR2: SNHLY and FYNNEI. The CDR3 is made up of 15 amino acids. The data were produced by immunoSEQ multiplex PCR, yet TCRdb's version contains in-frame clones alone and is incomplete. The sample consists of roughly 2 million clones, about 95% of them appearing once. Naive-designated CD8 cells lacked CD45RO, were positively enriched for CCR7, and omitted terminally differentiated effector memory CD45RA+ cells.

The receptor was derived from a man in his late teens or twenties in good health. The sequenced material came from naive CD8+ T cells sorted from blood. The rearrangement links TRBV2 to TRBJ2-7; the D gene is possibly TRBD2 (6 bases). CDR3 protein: CASSVLEGGSYEQYF. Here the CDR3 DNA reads TGTGCCAGCAGTGTCTTAGAGGGAGGATCCTACGAGCAGTACTTC. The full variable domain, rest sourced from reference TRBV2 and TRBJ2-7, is EPEVTQTPSHQVTQMGQEVILRCVPISNHLYFYWYRQILGQKVEFLVSFYNNEISEKSEIFDDQFSVERPDGSNFTLKIRSTKLEDSAMYFCASSVLEGGSYEQYFGPGTRLTVT.